The T cell receptor (beta chain) described here comes from a study of cytomegalovirus exposure and HLA in healthy donors. Primers included in the PCR were 60 Vbeta and 13 Jbeta primers. This table comes from immunoSEQ multiplex PCR, and its TCRdb copy is limited to in-frame clones, with some not included. This table holds under 200,000 clones, roughly 80% found once. The clonotype comes from a female donor in good health and CMV-seronegative. Input material: PBMCs.

Here the CDR3 reads CASSLQRAGDYEQYF. The DNA for the CDR3 is TGTGCCAGCAGCCTTCAGAGGGCCGGGGACTACGAGCAGTACTTC. The chain employs TRBV7-6 and TRBJ2-7, with D tentatively TRBD2 (5 bases). Trimming left V 5 bases short and J 3 bases short, with 17 bases between. Per the germline V gene, CDR1 is SGHVS and CDR2 is FNYEAQ. The CDR3 totals 15 residues.